This section outlines one TCR beta chain sequence together with its context. This record comes from a study of blood T cell repertoires in COVID-19. Overall study: The United States, Italy and Spain were the sources of the acute and convalescent COVID-19 samples. The cDNA or gDNA used as material had been derived from T cells, B-cell-depleted T cells, or PBMCs.

V lost 0 bases, J lost 7 bases, and 11 bases lay in between. The CDR3 loop spans 14 amino acids. Germline loops: CDR1 SGDLS, CDR2 YYNGEE. Original processing methods: Scientists estimated how many nucleated cells there were by amplifying reference gene primers. Libraries were prepared by immunoSEQ multiplex PCR; TCRdb keeps only in-frame clonotypes and omits some of them. V, J and clone size are those of that table, while D and trimming were read from the DNA. This table has roughly 220,000 clones, about four fifths appearing once. The clonotype comes from a woman aged 25 to 39 who had recovered from COVID-19. The chain employs TRBV9 and TRBJ1-3, with D tentatively TRBD1 (5 bases). The sample comprised peripheral blood. The CDR3 spells CASSVGSRVNTIYF. In nucleotides, the CDR3 is TGTGCCAGCAGCGTAGGGTCCAGGGTGAACACCATATATTTT.